Each of the 23 T cell receptor beta chains below was sequenced from the same sample in a study of T cell responses to AZD1222 COVID-19 vaccine. The table came from immunoSEQ multiplex PCR; TCRdb's copy has only in-frame clones and leaves some out. The sample includes some 87,000 clones, under 95% of them seen just once. The sample was peripheral blood, taken on day 0 of MenACWY control vaccination. The receptors stem from an adult in good health.

V gene TRBV5-1 combines with J gene TRBJ2-3; no reliable D call. Per germline, CDR1 SGHRS and CDR2 YFSETQ. Trimming removed 0 bases from V and 6 bases from J, with 11 bases in between. CDR3 size: 14 residues. The CDR3 coding sequence is TGCGCCAGCAGCTTGGAGCTAGATGGGGATACGCAGTATTTT. Residues: CASSLELDGDTQYF.

The chain joins TRBV2 to TRBJ1-6; 8 bases are a match to TRBD1. V was clipped by 6 bases and J by 7 bases; unmatched bases: 8. Germline assignment: CDR1 SNHLY and CDR2 FYNNEI. This CDR3 contains 15 residues. The CDR3: CASSQTTGANSPLHF. The CDR3, as DNA: TGTGCCAGCAGCCAAACGACAGGGGCGAATTCACCCCTCCACTTT.

The rearrangement links TRBV6-1 to TRBJ1-2; 11 bases map to TRBD1. CDR3 length: 15 residues. Per germline, CDR1 MNHNS and CDR2 SASEGT. Trimming took 5 bases from V and 7 from J; bases not matched to a gene: 9. The CDR3 sequence: CASSPTTGQGGGYTF. In DNA, the CDR3 is TGTGCCAGCAGTCCAACCACGGGACAGGGGGGTGGCTACACCTTC.

The V gene is TRBV2, the J gene TRBJ1-2, with D perhaps TRBD1 (6 bases). CDR1 and CDR2 from the germline V gene are SNHLY and FYNNEI. The V end lost 7 bases, the J end lost 3 bases, and 18 bases lay between the germline ends. This CDR3 region has 15 residues. This CDR3 is CASKLQGEDDYGYTF. The DNA for the CDR3 is TGTGCCAGCAAACTACAGGGAGAAGATGACTATGGCTACACCTTC.

V and J are TRBV6-5 and TRBJ2-7, with a weak D call TRBD1 (6 bases). Trimming left V 7 bases short and J 3 bases short, with 10 bases between. This CDR3 contains 12 residues. The germline gives CDR1 MNHEY, CDR2 SVGAGI. CDR3 loop: CASNRENYEQYF. The DNA of the CDR3 is TGTGCCAGCAACAGGGAAAACTACGAGCAGTACTTC.

V and J are TRBV9 and TRBJ2-5, with D uncertain. The CDR3 loop spans 14 amino acids. Germline CDR1 SGDLS, CDR2 YYNGEE. The V end was cut by 0 bases, the J end by 5 bases, with 11 bases between. The CDR3 loop is CASSVGQGPETQYF. The DNA for the CDR3 is TGTGCCAGCAGCGTAGGTCAAGGACCGGAGACCCAGTACTTC.

This chain uses TRBV10-1 with TRBJ2-7; TRBD1 agrees at 8 bases. The CDR3 runs 17 residues. CDR1 is WNHNN and CDR2 is SYGVQD in the germline V gene (reference sequence). After removal of 6 bases from V and 2 bases from J, the junction contained 15 bases not matched to a gene. The CDR3 protein is CASRTNPPGQAPYEQYF. CDR3 coding DNA: TGCGCCAGCAGAACAAACCCTCCGGGACAGGCACCCTACGAGCAGTACTTC.

The J gene is TRBJ2-3, the V gene TRBV7-3; TRBD2 agrees at 15 bases. From germline, CDR1 is SGHTA and CDR2 FQGTGA. The CDR3 has 18 residues. Trimming took 4 bases from V and 0 from J; bases not matched to a gene: 5. CDR3 nucleotide sequence: TGTGCCAGCAGCTCGGGACTAGCGGGAGGCCATAGCACAGATACGCAGTATTTT. Translated: CASSSGLAGGHSTDTQYF.

The chain recombines TRBV6-5 with TRBJ2-5; weak D call: TRBD2 (6 bases). In germline, CDR1 is MNHEY, CDR2 SVGAGI. This CDR3 has 14 residues. The V end lost 6 bases, the J end lost 0 bases, and 11 bases lay between the germline ends. CDR3 bases: TGTGCCAGCAGCGAGGGACTGTACCAAGAGACCCAGTACTTC. Translated, it gives CASSEGLYQETQYF.

This chain connects TRBV21-1 to TRBJ2-1; the table assigns TRBD2, which was not confirmed against the DNA. TRBV21-1 is noted as a pseudogene. This CDR3 has 14 residues. The CDR3 loop is CASSELPEMDEQFF. The CDR3 coding sequence is TGTGCCAGCTCGGAGCTACCCGAGATGGATGAGCAGTTCTTC.

This clone has only one observation. This CDR3 reads CASSIGLAGAFTDTQYF. CDR3 sequence (DNA): TGTGCCAGTAGTATCGGCCTAGCGGGAGCGTTCACAGATACGCAGTATTTT. This chain connects TRBV19 to TRBJ2-3, with TRBD2 matching over 10 bases. Germline CDR1 and CDR2: LNHDA and SQIVND (reference sequence). This CDR3 is 17 amino acids long. J lost 2 bases, V lost 3 bases, and 8 bases had no gene match.

CDR3 nucleotide sequence: TGTGCCAGCAGCGTAGTAGGACAGGGTATCAATGAGCAGTTCTTC. This gives the protein CASSVVGQGINEQFF. The chain employs TRBV9 and TRBJ2-1; 8 positions agree with TRBD1. Germline V gene sequence: CDR1 SGDLS, CDR2 YYNGEE. After removal of 0 bases from V and 6 bases from J, the junction contained 5 bases not matched to a gene. This CDR3 comprises 15 residues.

The CDR3 loop is CASSLTRESTEQFF. DNA for the CDR3: TGTGCCAGCAGCCTGACTAGGGAGTCTACTGAGCAGTTCTTC. This chain links TRBV11-2 with TRBJ2-1; D is perhaps TRBD2 (6 bases). Germline V gene lookup returns CDR1 SGHAT and CDR2 FQNNGV. The CDR3 spans 14 residues. V lost 5 bases and J 9 bases, leaving 17 bases between the germline ends.

The CDR3 sequence is CASSTPSGPGTSGRGGYNEQFF. CDR3 DNA: TGTGCCAGTAGTACTCCCTCCGGACCCGGGACTAGCGGGAGAGGGGGGTACAATGAGCAGTTCTTC. The chain links TRBV19 to TRBJ2-1, with 14 nucleotides matching TRBD2. CDR1 is LNHDA, CDR2 SQIVND, per germline (reference sequence). The V and J ends lost 4 bases and 4 bases, in that order; junction bases with no gene match: 21. This CDR3 contains 22 residues. The full variable domain, in which reference TRBV19 and TRBJ2-1 provide the parts outside the CDR3, is DGGITQSPKYLFRKEGQNVTLSCEQNLNHDAMYWYRQDPGQGLRLIYYSQIVNDFQKGDIAEGYSVSREKKESFPLTVTSAQKNPTAFYLCASSTPSGPGTSGRGGYNEQFFGPGTRLTVL.

The V call is TRBV2, the J call TRBJ2-7; D gene unclear. CDR3 length: 13 residues. Trimming pared 6 bases from V and 3 bases from J, leaving 12 bases between. Germline V gene data show CDR1 as SNHLY and CDR2 as FYNNEI. Here the CDR3 reads CASSQYRNYEQYF. CDR3 nucleotides: TGTGCCAGCAGCCAATATCGAAACTACGAGCAGTACTTC.

The chain links TRBV27 to TRBJ2-5; a possible D gene is TRBD1 (5 bases). Trimming took 7 bases from V and 0 from J, leaving 15 bases between them. This CDR3 is 15 amino acids long. Germline V gene lookup returns CDR1 MNHEY and CDR2 SMNVEV (reference sequence). Written as DNA, the CDR3 is TGTGCCAGCAAAGGGGCCGCACTGGACCAAGAGACCCAGTACTTC. Translation gives CASKGAALDQETQYF.

V gene TRBV11-1 combines with J gene TRBJ1-2; perhaps TRBD1 as D (6 bases). The CDR3 spans 13 residues. V shed 6 bases and J shed 8 bases, with 16 bases lying between them. Germline CDR1 and CDR2: SGHAT and FQDESV (reference sequence). The CDR3 here is CASSSKWDTGYTF. For the CDR3, the DNA is TGTGCCAGCAGTTCTAAATGGGACACCGGCTACACCTTC.

The rearrangement joins TRBV6-2 or TRBV6-3 to TRBJ2-7; D is undetermined. The CDR3 extends over 13 amino acids. Germline V lookup: CDR1 MNHEY, CDR2 SVGEGT. Trimming removed 0 bases at V and 4 bases at J, with 7 bases between. The CDR3 reads CASSYSQRYEQYF. The CDR3 DNA is TGTGCCAGCAGTTACTCCCAGCGATACGAGCAGTACTTC.

The chain recombines TRBV28 with TRBJ2-3; D is undetermined. In germline, CDR1 is MDHEN, CDR2 SYDVKM. V lost 0 bases, J lost 4 bases, and 11 bases lay in between. The CDR3 runs to 15 residues. Here the CDR3 DNA reads TGTGCCAGCAGTTTATGGGGGAATGCGGCAGATACGCAGTATTTT. It specifies CASSLWGNAADTQYF.

The V gene is TRBV2, the J gene TRBJ2-2; a possible D gene is TRBD1 (5 bases). Germline V gives CDR1 SNHLY, CDR2 FYNNEI. V lost 11 bases to trimming and J lost 4 bases, with 14 bases between them. The CDR3 contains 13 residues. CDR3 in DNA: TGTGCCCGGGCAGGGTTGGGCACCGGGGAGCTGTTTTTT. Its protein product is CARAGLGTGELFF.

CDR3 sequence: CASSQDRGHVVNTEAFF. The CDR3 DNA is TGTGCCAGCAGCCAAGACAGGGGACATGTCGTAAACACTGAAGCTTTCTTT. V gene TRBV3-1 (or the pseudogene TRBV3-2) combines with J gene TRBJ1-1; TRBD1 might be the D (6 bases). Per the germline V gene, CDR1 is LGHDT and CDR2 is YNNKEL (reference sequence). The CDR3 length is 17 residues. Trimming took off 0 bases at V and 2 bases at J, with 16 bases between the two ends.

The rearrangement uses TRBV7-8 and TRBJ1-5; D might be TRBD1 (6 bases). The V and J ends lost 5 bases and 7 bases respectively, with 18 bases between them. This CDR3 region has 15 residues. The germline CDR1 and CDR2 sequences are SGHVS and FQNEAQ. The CDR3, as DNA: TGTGCCAGCAGCAGAATAGGGGGGATAGGACAGCCCCAGCATTTT. Protein sequence: CASSRIGGIGQPQHF.

This clone was recorded only once. The V call is TRBV3-1 (or the pseudogene TRBV3-2), the J call TRBJ1-1; 9 positions agree with TRBD1. V shed 3 bases, J shed 2 bases, and the junction held 7 bases outside the gene matches. The CDR3 extends over 16 amino acids. The germline V gene encodes CDR1 LGHDT and CDR2 YNNKEL (reference sequence). In DNA form, the CDR3 reads TGTGCCAGCAGCCAGTTCCCGGGACAGGGAAACACTGAAGCTTTCTTT. This sequence encodes CASSQFPGQGNTEAFF.